This TCR beta chain is drawn from a study of technical replicates of blood from a few donors. Assay: immunoSEQ multiplex PCR; the TCRdb copy retains only in-frame clones and omits some. The profile covers under 95,000 clones, with 95% appearing a single time and 0.26% taken by the ten largest. The J segment lost 0 bases and the V segment lost 6 bases, leaving 3 bases of the junction unmatched. CDR1 is SQVTM and CDR2 is ANQGSEA in the germline V gene. This CDR3 spans 14 amino acids. This chain connects TRBV29-1 to TRBJ2-1; TRBD2 matches at 9 bases. The clonotype comes from a human donor in good health. The sequenced sample was T cells isolated from PBMCs. The CDR3 nucleotides are TGCAGCGTGCGGGGGGGGACCTCCTACAATGAGCAGTTCTTC. Protein: CSVRGGTSYNEQFF.